The T cell receptor (beta chain) under discussion was sequenced for a study of T cells in Graves' hyperthyroidism and ophthalmopathy. This clonotype was seen a handful of times. Germline CDR1 reads LNHDA; CDR2 reads SQIVND (reference sequence). This CDR3 is built from 14 residues. The germline V and J ends were trimmed by 6 bases and 2 bases, with 13 bases remaining between them. The source material, RNA transcripts, was used to amplify TCR beta CDR3 regions. Using the HTBI primer set, a first-round RT-PCR was run on the TCR CDR3. One entry per CDR3 protein, called by TCRdb with MiXCR from the multiplex PCR reads. The sample lists around 340,000 distinct CDR3 sequences; 17% were seen once.

The TCR originated in a woman aged 25-40 years with Graves' hyperthyroidism that later progressed to Graves' ophthalmopathy. The rearrangement uses TRBV19 and TRBJ1-1, with a tentative D call TRBD1 (6 bases). Material: blood. CDR3 nucleotide sequence: TGTGCCAGTAGCGAGGGACATCTCAACACTGAAGCTTTCTTT. It codes for CASSEGHLNTEAFF.